These 21 T cell receptor beta chains came from one sample sequenced in a study of spatial heterogeneity in lung cancer. Time point described: sample taken at primary tumor resection. Unsorted tumor, nontumor lung tissue or cryopreserved PBMC supplied the whole RNA. One entry per CDR3 protein results from TCRdb running MiXCR on the 5' RACE reads. Of fewer than 40,000 distinct CDR3 sequences listed, approximately 7.5% were seen once; the top ten hold around 30%. Sequences were derived from PBMCs, sampled at surgery. Receptor source: a male donor with early-stage non-small cell lung cancer.

This clonotype was observed many times. J is TRBJ1-2 and V is TRBV27; a possible D gene is TRBD1 (6 bases). Trimming pared 7 bases from V and 8 bases from J, leaving 17 bases between. The germline CDR1 and CDR2 sequences are MNHEY and SMNVEV (reference sequence). This CDR3 has 13 residues. The CDR3 DNA reads as TGTGCCAGCAAAAAACAGGGCTGGGAAGGCTACACCTTC. Its protein is CASKKQGWEGYTF.

This clonotype was counted between two and nine times. This rearrangement joins TRBV20-1 to TRBJ1-1; TRBD1 might be the D (5 bases). V dropped 4 bases and J dropped 4 bases, with 10 bases sitting between them. Germline V lookup: CDR1 DFQATT, CDR2 SNEGSKA (reference sequence). The CDR3 loop spans 12 amino acids. CDR3 DNA sequence: TGCAGTGCTACCCCAGGGAGCACTGAAGCTTTCTTT. Its protein product is CSATPGSTEAFF.

This clonotype was counted many times. This chain links TRBV4-2 with TRBJ1-6, with D perhaps matching TRBD1 (6 bases). The CDR3 totals 14 residues. V was clipped by 5 bases and J by 5 bases, with 10 bases between them. CDR1 is LGHNA, CDR2 YNFKEQ, per germline. The chain's CDR3 is CASSRDIDNSPLHF. DNA for the CDR3: TGTGCCAGCAGCAGGGACATAGATAATTCACCCCTCCACTTT.

The chain has TRBV29-1 and TRBJ2-1; 7 bases align to TRBD2. J gave up 4 bases and V 8 bases, and 14 bases lay outside the gene matches. Germline loops: CDR1 SQVTM, CDR2 ANQGSEA. The CDR3 is made up of 15 amino acids. Here the CDR3 DNA reads TGCAGCCTAACCTCAGGGCTAGCGGAATACAATGAGCAGTTCTTC. Amino acids: CSLTSGLAEYNEQFF.

This clonotype was detected a few times. The J gene is TRBJ1-1, the V gene TRBV20-1, with D maybe TRBD1 (6 bases). CDR1 DFQATT and CDR2 SNEGSKA come from the germline V gene (reference sequence). CDR3 length equals 14 residues. Trimming removed 6 bases from V and 0 bases from J, with 14 bases in between. The DNA for the CDR3 is TGCAGTGCAAGGAGGGGGAGCCTGAACACTGAAGCTTTCTTT. As protein: CSARRGSLNTEAFF.

This clonotype has a count of ten or more. V is TRBV7-9 and J is TRBJ2-1; TRBD1 matches at 9 bases. Germline CDR1 SEHNR, CDR2 FQNEAQ (reference sequence). The CDR3 contains 16 residues. J lost 6 bases, V lost 5 bases, and 11 bases had no gene match. The CDR3 loop is CASSPEQGARSNEQFF. CDR3 sequence (DNA): TGTGCCAGCAGCCCAGAACAGGGGGCGCGAAGCAATGAGCAGTTCTTC. Looking up the rest from reference TRBV7-9 and TRBJ2-1 gives the full variable domain: DTGVSQNPRHKITKRGQNVTFRCDPISEHNRLYWYRQTLGQGPEFLTYFQNEAQLEKSRLLSDRFSAERPKGSFSTLEIQRTEQGDSAMYLCASSPEQGARSNEQFFGPGTRLTVL.

Here the CDR3 reads CASSSLQGSEQYV. Here the CDR3 DNA reads TGTGCCAGCAGCTCCCTACAGGGGTCCGAGCAGTACGTC. The rearrangement joins TRBV7-3 to TRBJ2-7; TRBD1 matches 7 bases. The CDR3 loop spans 13 amino acids. Germline V gene data show CDR1 as SGHTA and CDR2 as FQGTGA. V shed 4 bases, J shed 6 bases, and the junction held 6 bases outside the gene matches.

This clonotype has at least ten counts. This chain links TRBV10-3 with TRBJ1-6; no reliable D call. CDR3 size: 14 residues. The germline V gene has CDR1 ENHRY and CDR2 SYGVKD. The V and J ends lost 6 bases and 7 bases respectively, with 13 bases between them. The CDR3 sequence is CAIRLPQRNSPLHF. In DNA form, the CDR3 reads TGTGCCATCAGGCTTCCACAGAGGAATTCACCCCTCCACTTT.

This clonotype was counted many times. CDR3 amino acids: CASSDGGEPGNEQFF. CDR3 DNA: TGTGCCAGCAGTGACGGGGGGGAGCCGGGCAATGAGCAGTTCTTC. The genes are TRBV6-4 and TRBJ2-1; TRBD2 matches at 7 bases. This CDR3 has 15 residues. The V gene end was trimmed by 2 bases and the J gene end by 6 bases; junction bases not matched to a gene: 7. The germline V gene has CDR1 MRHNA and CDR2 SNTAGT.

This clonotype has ten or more counts. The chain employs TRBV18 and TRBJ1-5; D gene ambiguous. Germline CDR1 and CDR2: KGHSH and LQKENI. This CDR3 spans 15 amino acids. Trimming took 3 bases from V and 1 from J, leaving 10 bases between them. CDR3 loop: CASSPETGSNQPQHF. CDR3 DNA sequence: TGTGCCAGCTCACCGGAGACTGGAAGCAATCAGCCCCAGCATTTT.

This clonotype was detected ten times or more. The genes are TRBV6-2 or TRBV6-3 and TRBJ1-5; 8 bases fit TRBD1. V lost 4 bases, J lost 3 bases, and 5 bases stayed unmatched. This CDR3 is built from 15 residues. Germline V lookup: CDR1 MNHEY, CDR2 SVGEGT. The CDR3 spells CASSLQGASNQPQHF. DNA for the CDR3: TGTGCCAGCAGTTTGCAGGGGGCCTCCAATCAGCCCCAGCATTTT.

J is TRBJ1-5 and V is TRBV13, with 11 bases lining up with TRBD1. CDR1 is PRHDT and CDR2 is FYEKMQ in the germline V gene (reference sequence). The length of the CDR3 is 15 residues. V gave up 9 bases and J gave up 4 bases; unmatched junction bases: 8. The CDR3 sequence: CARSEGTGGNQPQHF. For the CDR3, the DNA is TGTGCCAGGAGCGAAGGGACAGGGGGGAATCAGCCCCAGCATTTT.

This clonotype was picked up many times. The V call is TRBV27, the J call TRBJ2-1, with D hard to call. Germline assignment: CDR1 MNHEY and CDR2 SMNVEV (reference sequence). With 3 bases removed from V and 3 bases from J, the gap between germline ends came to 6 bases. The CDR3 has 13 amino acids. CDR3: CASSFTLYNEQFF. The DNA for the CDR3 is TGTGCCAGCAGTTTTACCCTCTACAATGAGCAGTTCTTC.

The chain joins TRBV20-1 to TRBJ1-5, with 10 bases identical to TRBD1. The V and J ends lost 0 bases and 6 bases, in that order; junction bases with no gene match: 8. The CDR3 spans 16 residues. Germline loops: CDR1 DFQATT, CDR2 SNEGSKA (reference sequence). CDR3 loop: CSARDQKTGGSQPQHF. As DNA, the CDR3 is TGCAGTGCTAGAGATCAGAAGACAGGGGGCTCTCAGCCCCAGCATTTT.

The chain links TRBV10-3 to TRBJ2-2; 11 positions agree with TRBD2. The germline CDR1 and CDR2 sequences are ENHRY and SYGVKD. The CDR3 has 17 amino acids. Trimming removed 2 bases from V and 7 bases from J; junction bases left unmatched: 9. CDR3 in amino acids: CAISEGLAGLTGGELFF. Written as DNA, the CDR3 is TGTGCCATCAGTGAGGGACTAGCGGGCCTCACAGGCGGGGAGCTGTTTTTT.

This clonotype was counted only a few times. The chain is built from TRBV20-1 and TRBJ2-2; no definite D call. The germline CDR1 and CDR2 sequences are DFQATT and SNEGSKA (reference sequence). The CDR3 loop spans 15 amino acids. V was clipped by 3 bases and J by 5 bases, with 16 bases between them. The chain's CDR3 is CSASGRGPTTGELFF. The CDR3 bases are TGCAGTGCTAGTGGTAGAGGCCCTACGACCGGGGAGCTGTTTTTT.

The V and J genes are TRBV7-8 and TRBJ2-7; D is perhaps TRBD2 (5 bases). Germline CDR1 SGHVS, CDR2 FQNEAQ. Between the trimmed V and J ends, which lost 1 base and 3 bases, there was a span of 7 bases. The CDR3 sequence is 13 residues long. The CDR3 coding sequence is TGTGCCAGCAGCTTAGTAGAGGGCTACGAGCAGTACGTC. It encodes CASSLVEGYEQYV.

The table lists this clonotype with many counts. The V gene is TRBV29-1, the J gene TRBJ2-5, with D perhaps matching TRBD1 (6 bases). Germline CDR1 is SQVTM and CDR2 is ANQGSEA. This CDR3 spans 12 amino acids. For the CDR3, the DNA is TGCGGGGGTGGGGGCCCAAGGGAGACCCAGTACTTC. It specifies CGGGGPRETQYF.

This clonotype was observed at least ten times. This rearrangement joins TRBV19 to TRBJ1-5; TRBD1 aligns across 7 bases. Per the germline V gene, CDR1 is LNHDA and CDR2 is SQIVND (reference sequence). The CDR3 sequence is 16 residues long. V shed 0 bases and J 2 bases; nucleotides not matched to a gene: 4. The CDR3 reads CASSIDLDRGNQPQHF. The CDR3 nucleotides read TGTGCCAGTAGTATAGATCTCGACAGGGGCAATCAGCCCCAGCATTTT.

This clonotype appeared many times. V gene TRBV7-2 combines with J gene TRBJ2-1; 10 nucleotides match TRBD1. The germline gives CDR1 SGHTA, CDR2 FQGNSA. The V segment lost 5 bases and the J segment 3 bases; nucleotides outside the gene matches: 4. This CDR3 has 15 amino acids. The CDR3 sequence: CASSLGTGVYNEQFF. CDR3 in DNA: TGTGCCAGCAGCCTGGGGACAGGGGTCTACAATGAGCAGTTCTTC.

Details on this clonotype: This could be a read error, since a much larger clone is one nucleotide away. The chain combines TRBV7-2 with TRBJ2-3, with a tentative D call TRBD1 (5 bases). Trimming stripped 7 bases from V and 2 bases from J, with 13 bases between. The CDR3 consists of 14 residues. The germline V gene encodes CDR1 SGHTA and CDR2 FQGNSA. The CDR3 DNA sequence: TGTGCCAGCAACATTAGACAGACCACAGATACGCAGTATTTT. Encoded protein: CASNIRQTTDTQYF.